Shown below are 20 T cell receptor beta chains from a single sample sequenced in a study of T cells in Graves' hyperthyroidism and ophthalmopathy. Researchers took RNA transcripts and amplified the TCR beta CDR3 regions from them. The TCR CDR3 was amplified in a first-round RT-PCR using the HTBI primer set. TCRdb independently ran MiXCR on the multiplex PCR reads; one entry per CDR3 protein. This table holds approximately 690,000 distinct CDR3 sequences, around 13% found once. The sequenced sample consisted of blood. These receptor sequences come from a woman aged 45-65 years with Graves' ophthalmopathy.

Concerning this clonotype itself: Given a much more abundant clone one base away, this may be a read error. The chain joins TRBV30 to TRBJ1-1, with D unclear. CDR1 is GTSNPN, CDR2 SVGIG, per germline (reference sequence). The CDR3 is 14 amino acids. CDR3: CAWGVEQIYTEAFF. CDR3 nucleotide sequence: TGTGCCTGGGGTGTAGAACAGATTTACACTGAAGCTTTCTTT.

The J gene is TRBJ2-1, the V gene TRBV9, with D tentatively TRBD2 (6 bases). The V end lost 0 bases, the J end lost 10 bases, and 17 bases lay between the germline ends. Germline V lookup: CDR1 SGDLS, CDR2 YYNGEE. This CDR3 region has 15 residues. CDR3 sequence: CASSVDPTGLAEQFF. The CDR3, as DNA: TGTGCCAGCAGCGTAGACCCTACGGGGCTAGCGGAGCAGTTCTTC.

The table lists this clonotype with many counts. The chain joins TRBV20-1 to TRBJ1-1; maybe TRBD1 (5 bases). Germline CDR1 is DFQATT and CDR2 is SNEGSKA (reference sequence). CDR3 length: 14 amino acids. Trimming removed 3 bases at V and 2 bases at J, with 13 bases between. CDR3 nucleotide sequence: TGCAGTGCTAGCCCAATCCAGGGTAACACTGAAGCTTTCTTT. The encoded protein is CSASPIQGNTEAFF.

This clonotype was seen more than once but under ten times. The chain uses TRBV6-1 and TRBJ2-5; 9 positions agree with TRBD1. Germline CDR1 and CDR2: MNHNS and SASEGT. The CDR3 covers 17 residues. V lost 3 bases to trimming and J lost 5 bases; unmatched junction nucleotides: 13. This CDR3 is CASSDTVPGQGWETQYF. In nucleotides, the CDR3 is TGTGCCAGCAGTGATACTGTACCGGGACAGGGATGGGAGACCCAGTACTTC.

The chain recombines TRBV29-1 with TRBJ2-3; 11 bases match TRBD2. The CDR3 has 14 amino acids. Per germline, CDR1 SQVTM and CDR2 ANQGSEA. Trimming removed 5 bases from V and 7 bases from J; junction bases left unmatched: 8. For the CDR3, the DNA is TGCAGCGTTCTTACTAGCGGGAGTAGAAATACGCAGTATTTT. Translation gives CSVLTSGSRNTQYF.

This clonotype was counted ten times or more. This chain uses TRBV7-3 with TRBJ2-1, with TRBD1 matching over 8 bases. With 1 base clipped from V and 4 bases from J, the junction kept 9 bases outside the gene matches. This CDR3 has 17 amino acids. Germline V gives CDR1 SGHTA, CDR2 FQGTGA. The CDR3 DNA sequence: TGTGCCAGCAGCTTAAATCTTGAGCAGGGGGCTTACAATGAGCAGTTCTTC. Protein: CASSLNLEQGAYNEQFF.

This chain uses TRBV6-5 with TRBJ2-7; no clear D. This CDR3 spans 13 amino acids. V lost 0 bases, J lost 4 bases, and 7 bases lay in between. Germline lookup yields CDR1 MNHEY and CDR2 SVGAGI. The CDR3 reads CASSYSQPYEQYF. As DNA, the CDR3 is TGTGCCAGCAGTTACTCGCAACCATACGAGCAGTACTTC.

This clonotype was seen ten or more times. The chain combines TRBV28 with TRBJ1-1, with D hard to call. The CDR3 contains 11 residues. Trimming pared 6 bases from V and 6 bases from J, leaving 8 bases between. CDR1 is MDHEN and CDR2 is SYDVKM in the germline V gene. In DNA form, the CDR3 reads TGTGCCAGCAGGGGGAAACCTGAAGCTTTCTTT. It yields the protein CASRGKPEAFF.

The table lists this clonotype with a few counts. V gene TRBV10-2 combines with J gene TRBJ1-2, with D perhaps matching TRBD1 (5 bases). V was clipped by 6 bases and J by 1 base, with 21 bases between them. The germline gives CDR1 WSHSY, CDR2 SAAADI. CDR3 length: 17 amino acids. CDR3 region: CASRAGLTRGINYGYTF. The CDR3 DNA reads as TGCGCCAGCAGAGCAGGGCTAACACGTGGTATTAACTATGGCTACACCTTC.

Ten or more counts support this clonotype. The chain uses TRBV7-8 and TRBJ2-1, with 7 bases that match TRBD1. Germline CDR1 and CDR2: SGHVS and FQNEAQ. This CDR3 contains 15 residues. The J segment lost 6 bases and the V segment lost 2 bases, leaving 7 bases of the junction unmatched. CDR3 DNA sequence: TGTGCCAGCAGCTTATCCGGGACAGTATCCAATGAGCAGTTCTTC. Its protein is CASSLSGTVSNEQFF.

This clonotype was found many times. This sequence joins TRBV7-9 and TRBJ2-1; D ambiguous. The CDR3 totals 14 residues. V lost 6 bases, J lost 5 bases, and 14 bases lay in between. Germline loops: CDR1 SEHNR, CDR2 FQNEAQ (reference sequence). CDR3 in DNA: TGTGCCAGCAGTTCAACCACAGTTGACAATGAGCAGTTCTTC. Amino acid sequence: CASSSTTVDNEQFF.

This clonotype appeared many times. The chain recombines TRBV3-1 with TRBJ2-1, with 8 bases identical to TRBD1. CDR1 LGHDT and CDR2 YNNKEL come from the germline V gene (reference sequence). The CDR3 covers 15 residues. Unmatched junction bases numbered 8, after V lost 4 bases and J lost 6 bases. CDR3 nucleotide sequence: TGTGCCAGCAGCCCTCGTGGACAGGGCAGCAATGAGCAGTTCTTC. Translating it yields CASSPRGQGSNEQFF.

In this sample, this clonotype turned up many times. The chain links TRBV5-1 to TRBJ1-5; D unclear. Trimming cost V 1 base and J 7 bases, with 9 bases left between them. Germline-derived CDR1 and CDR2 are SGHRS and YFSETQ. The CDR3 is 13 amino acids. DNA of the CDR3: TGCGCCAGCAGCTTGTTGGGGATACAGCCCCAGCATTTT. The encoded protein is CASSLLGIQPQHF.

This clonotype was observed a handful of times. CDR3 protein: CASSLRRDGETQYF. The CDR3 DNA is TGTGCCAGCAGTTTAAGGCGGGATGGTGAGACCCAGTACTTC. The V call is TRBV27, the J call TRBJ2-5; perhaps TRBD2 as D (6 bases). The CDR3 is 14 amino acids. The V gene's germline CDR1 is MNHEY and CDR2 SMNVEV (reference sequence). Trimming stripped 2 bases from V and 5 bases from J, with 12 bases between.

This clonotype was seen many times. J is TRBJ2-6 and V is TRBV15, with 7 nucleotides matching TRBD2. The CDR3 loop spans 15 amino acids. V lost 4 bases, J lost 2 bases, and 2 bases stayed unmatched. The germline gives CDR1 LNHNV, CDR2 YYDKDF (reference sequence). The CDR3 loop reads CATSKREAGANVLTF. The CDR3 DNA sequence: TGTGCCACCAGCAAACGGGAGGCTGGGGCCAACGTCCTGACTTTC.

This clonotype came up a few times. V is TRBV4-2 and J is TRBJ2-2; TRBD2 agrees at 12 bases. The germline V gene encodes CDR1 LGHNA and CDR2 YNFKEQ. The CDR3 consists of 16 residues. The J segment lost 6 bases and the V segment lost 3 bases, leaving 5 bases of the junction unmatched. The CDR3 spells CASSQVLAGGAGELFF. For the CDR3, the DNA is TGTGCCAGCAGCCAGGTTCTAGCGGGAGGGGCCGGGGAGCTGTTTTTT.

This clonotype was seen only a few times. J is TRBJ2-7 and V is TRBV10-3, with 10 bases aligning to TRBD1. Per germline, CDR1 ENHRY and CDR2 SYGVKD. V lost 3 bases and J lost 3; bases outside the gene matches: 11. The CDR3 sequence is 17 residues long. CDR3 sequence reads: CAISDTSRDRGFYEQYF. The CDR3 DNA sequence: TGTGCCATCAGTGATACGTCCCGGGACAGGGGATTCTACGAGCAGTACTTC.

This clonotype has ten or more counts. The gene calls are TRBV6-5 and TRBJ2-3, with unresolved D. The length of the CDR3 is 13 residues. Trimming pared 0 bases from V and 9 bases from J, leaving 10 bases between. CDR1 is MNHEY and CDR2 is SVGAGI in the germline V gene. The DNA for the CDR3 is TGTGCCAGCAGTTACTCGAAGATATCCACGCAGTATTTT. Protein: CASSYSKISTQYF.

V gene TRBV28 combines with J gene TRBJ2-5, with no clear D. CDR1 is MDHEN, CDR2 SYDVKM, per germline. This CDR3 has 12 residues. The ends were cut back, 2 bases at V and 9 bases at J, with 10 bases in the middle. The CDR3 here is CASSLTRASQYF. CDR3 nucleotide sequence: TGTGCCAGCAGTTTAACCCGGGCCTCCCAGTACTTC.

The genes are TRBV30 and TRBJ2-5, with D tentatively TRBD1 (6 bases). The V and J ends lost 0 bases and 2 bases respectively, with 13 bases between them. The CDR3 contains 15 residues. Looked up from germline, CDR1 is GTSNPN and CDR2 is SVGIG (reference sequence). In nucleotides, the CDR3 is TGTGCCTGGAGTGTAGTACCAGGGGATCAAGAGACCCAGTACTTC. It yields the protein CAWSVVPGDQETQYF. Full variable domain (outside the CDR3, taken from reference TRBV30 and TRBJ2-5): SQTIHQWPATLVQPVGSPLSLECTVEGTSNPNLYWYRQAAGRGLQLLFYSVGIGQISSEVPQNLSASRPQDRQFILSSKKLLLSDSGFYLCAWSVVPGDQETQYFGPGTRLLVL.